This passage covers 5 T cell receptor beta chains from one sample sequenced in a study of cytomegalovirus exposure and HLA in healthy donors. In the PCR, 60 Vbeta and 13 Jbeta primers were used. Clones were read by immunoSEQ multiplex PCR, and TCRdb kept only the in-frame ones, dropping some. Among about 120,000 clones listed, roughly 80% were seen once. Input material: PBMCs. Every receptor here comes from a male donor in good health and CMV-seropositive.

The rearrangement joins TRBV7-8 to TRBJ2-2; tentative D call: TRBD2 (7 bases). Germline V gene lookup returns CDR1 SGHVS and CDR2 FQNEAQ. V was cut by 6 bases and J by 3 bases, with 17 bases left in between. The CDR3 has 16 amino acids. CDR3 in amino acids: CASRSTPGGHTGELFF. The DNA of the CDR3 is TGTGCCAGCAGATCGACCCCGGGGGGCCACACCGGGGAGCTGTTTTTT.

This clone was counted only a few times. The chain joins TRBV7-9 to TRBJ2-7; 11 bases line up with TRBD2. The CDR3 consists of 15 residues. Trimming at V came to 5 bases and at J to 4 bases, leaving 7 bases not matched to a gene. CDR1 is SEHNR and CDR2 is FQNEAQ in the germline V gene (reference sequence). The CDR3 bases are TGTGCCAGCAGCCCCGGACTAGCGGGCGGGTACGAGCAGTACTTC. Translating it yields CASSPGLAGGYEQYF.

The chain recombines TRBV29-1 with TRBJ2-2, with D perhaps TRBD2 (6 bases). The CDR3 loop spans 14 amino acids. CDR1 SQVTM and CDR2 ANQGSEA come from the germline V gene. V shed 7 bases and J shed 6 bases, with 18 bases lying between them. CDR3 nucleotides: TGCAGCGCCACATTCGGAGGGGTGGCCGGGGAGCTGTTTTTT. Amino acid sequence: CSATFGGVAGELFF.

V gene TRBV11-2 combines with J gene TRBJ2-3, with 12 bases fitting TRBD2. The CDR3 length is 17 residues. The germline CDR1 and CDR2 sequences are SGHAT and FQNNGV. Trimming removed 5 bases from V and 6 bases from J; junction bases left unmatched: 12. CDR3 sequence (DNA): TGTGCCAGCAGCACCCGAAGGACTAGCGGGGATCAGGATACGCAGTATTTT. Encoded protein: CASSTRRTSGDQDTQYF.

The chain couples TRBV7-2 to TRBJ1-4; D remains ambiguous. This CDR3 comprises 17 residues. CDR1 SGHTA and CDR2 FQGNSA come from the germline V gene. V was shortened by 1 base and J by 4 bases, with 16 bases between the two germline ends. CDR3 nucleotide sequence: TGTGCCAGCAGCTTAGGGTCGGTAGGAGGATTTAATGAAAAACTGTTTTTT. It codes for CASSLGSVGGFNEKLFF.